This is a list of T cell receptor beta chains from one sample in a study of blood T cells in healthy people across ages. TCRdb called the 5' RACE reads again in MiXCR, with one record for every CDR3 protein. The sample includes 1.2 million to 1.5 million distinct CDR3 sequences, roughly 60% of them seen just once. Sequenced sample: blood. The receptors were sampled from a man aged 18-30 years in good health. CDR3s include the opening cysteine and the closing phenylalanine or tryptophan. D genes are given only for firm matches. The size of a clone is reported for some rows only, either as once, few or many, or as a class for expanded clones.

NA,TRBJ1-1,NA,TRBV12-3/TRBV12-4,TGTGCCAGCAGTTTAGCCATCCCGGACGGCAACCGGGGGGACACTGAAGCTTTCTTT,CASSLAIPDGNRGDTEAFF
NA,TRBJ2-7,TRBD1,TRBV29-1,TGCAGCGTTGGCGGACCAGGGACAGGGGAAATAGTCTACGAGCAGTACTTC,CSVGGPGTGEIVYEQYF
NA,TRBJ2-7,TRBD1,TRBV20-1,TGCAGTGCCCGGACAGGGGGGGGGTTCTACGAGCAGTACTTC,CSARTGGGFYEQYF
NA,TRBJ2-5,NA,TRBV14,TGTGCCAGCAGCCAAGGGTGGACAGTAAGGGAGCAGTACTTC,CASSQGWTVREQYF
few,TRBJ1-4,TRBD1,TRBV12-3/TRBV12-4,TGTGCCAGCAGTTTCCGGACAGGTGCAACTAATGAAAAACTGTTTTTT,CASSFRTGATNEKLFF
NA,TRBJ1-2,NA,TRBV6-5,TGTGCCAGCAGTTACAACTCCGGGACGGGTGGCTATGGCTACACCTTC,CASSYNSGTGGYGYTF
NA,TRBJ2-3,TRBD1,TRBV6-1,TGTGCCAGCAGTCCCCTCCGGCCCGTGACAGGGAATACAGATACGCAGTATTTT,CASSPLRPVTGNTDTQYF
NA,TRBJ2-2,TRBD1,TRBV4-2,TGTGCCAGCAGCCAACGTACAGGACAGGAGTATACCGGGGAGCTGTTTTTT,CASSQRTGQEYTGELFF
few,TRBJ2-5,NA,TRBV11-2,TGTGCCAGCAGCACATATCGACGGGATAAAGAGACCCAGTACTTC,CASSTYRRDKETQYF
few,TRBJ2-6,NA,TRBV12-3/TRBV12-4,TGTGCCAGCAGTCCAACCGGGCCGATCGAGACGCCTTTCTCTGGGGCCAACGTCCTGACTTTC,CASSPTGPIETPFSGANVLTF
NA,TRBJ2-4,TRBD2,TRBV4-2,TGTGCCAGCAGCCAGGGGGGGTTTCAGTACTTC,CASSQGGFQYF
NA,TRBJ2-1,TRBD2,TRBV7-9,TGTGCCAGCAGCTTAGGGGGCGGGGGGTCGTACAATGAGCAGTTCTTC,CASSLGGGGSYNEQFF
NA,TRBJ2-1,NA,TRBV6-6,TGTGCCAGCAGGCCGGTTAGAGGCTCCTACAATGAGCAGTTCTTC,CASRPVRGSYNEQFF
few,TRBJ2-1,NA,TRBV6-5,TGTGCCAGCATCGGGGGGCTTGAGCAGTTCTTC,CASIGGLEQFF
few,TRBJ2-1,TRBD1,TRBV29-1,TGCAGCGTTTCCAGGGGGTCCTACAATGAGCAGTTCTTC,CSVSRGSYNEQFF
NA,TRBJ2-3,TRBD2,TRBV3-1,TGTGCCAGCAGCGAATGGACTAGCGGGAGGAGCACAGATACGCAGTATTTT,CASSEWTSGRSTDTQYF
NA,TRBJ2-7,NA,TRBV29-1,TGCAGCGTTGAAGAGGCCAATGAGCAGTACTTC,CSVEEANEQYF
few,TRBJ1-2,NA,TRBV16,TGTGCCAGCAGCCACCAGGGGAAGAACTATGGCTACACCTTC,CASSHQGKNYGYTF
NA,TRBJ1-2,NA,TRBV29-1,TGCACCCCCCGGGCCCAGGGTCGATATGGCTACACCTTC,CTPRAQGRYGYTF
NA,TRBJ2-4,NA,TRBV5-6,TGTGCCAGCAGCTTCATAATAGCCAAAAACATTCAGTACTTC,CASSFIIAKNIQYF
few,TRBJ2-1,NA,TRBV7-7,TGTGCTAGCAGCCCGGCCGGGACTTACAATGAGCAGTTCTTC,CASSPAGTYNEQFF
NA,TRBJ2-7,TRBD2,TRBV20-1,TGCAGTGCTAGCCGCGGGGGGCTCTACGAGCAGTACTTC,CSASRGGLYEQYF
NA,TRBJ2-1,NA,TRBV7-9,TGTGCCAGCAGCTTAGTGCCTTTCCAGGGTAGTAATGAGCAGTTCTTC,CASSLVPFQGSNEQFF
NA,TRBJ1-1,NA,TRBV9,TGTGCCAGCAGCGAGGTAGGGGGGTTGCTGAACACTGAAGCTTTCTTT,CASSEVGGLLNTEAFF
NA,TRBJ1-6,NA,TRBV7-2,TGTGCCAGCAGCTTAGGAGGGTTTTCCTATAATTCACCCCTCCACTTT,CASSLGGFSYNSPLHF
NA,TRBJ2-3,NA,TRBV12-5,TGTGCTAGTGGTTTGGTACTCGGTGGAGGGCGGACCACAGATACGCAGTATTTT,CASGLVLGGGRTTDTQYF
NA,TRBJ2-6,NA,TRBV7-2,TGTGCCAGCAGCTTAGTACACAGGCGCTACAACGTCCTGACTTTC,CASSLVHRRYNVLTF
NA,TRBJ1-1,NA,TRBV12-3/TRBV12-4,TGTGCCAGCAGTTTAGGCCAGGGTAGGATGAACACTGAAGCTTTCTTT,CASSLGQGRMNTEAFF
NA,TRBJ2-7,TRBD2,TRBV20-1,TGCAGTGCTCAAATAGCGGGAGGTTCCTACGAGCAGTACTTC,CSAQIAGGSYEQYF
many,TRBJ1-6,NA,TRBV9,TGTGCCAGCAGCGGCTATCCCAGGGTTCCGGGTCGGCGTTCACCCCTCCACTTT,CASSGYPRVPGRRSPLHF
NA,TRBJ2-3,TRBD1,TRBV13,TGTGCCAGCAGCCCTTGGGACAGGGTCCCAGATACGCAGTATTTT,CASSPWDRVPDTQYF